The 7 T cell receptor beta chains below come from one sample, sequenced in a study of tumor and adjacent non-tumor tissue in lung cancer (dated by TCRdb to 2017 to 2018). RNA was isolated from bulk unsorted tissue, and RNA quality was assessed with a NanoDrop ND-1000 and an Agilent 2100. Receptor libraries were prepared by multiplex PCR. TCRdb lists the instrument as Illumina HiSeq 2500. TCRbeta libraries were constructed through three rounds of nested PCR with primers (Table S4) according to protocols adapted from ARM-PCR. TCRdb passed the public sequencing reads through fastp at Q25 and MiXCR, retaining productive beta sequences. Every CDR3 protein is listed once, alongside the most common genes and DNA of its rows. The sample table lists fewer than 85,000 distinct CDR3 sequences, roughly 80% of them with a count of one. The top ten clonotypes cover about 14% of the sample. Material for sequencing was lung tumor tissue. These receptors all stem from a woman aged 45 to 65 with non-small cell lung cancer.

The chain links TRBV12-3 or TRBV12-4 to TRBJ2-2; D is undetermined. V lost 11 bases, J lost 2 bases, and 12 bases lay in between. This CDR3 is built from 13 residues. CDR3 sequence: CACIERNTGELFF. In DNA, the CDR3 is TGTGCCTGCATCGAGAGAAACACCGGGGAGCTGTTTTTT.

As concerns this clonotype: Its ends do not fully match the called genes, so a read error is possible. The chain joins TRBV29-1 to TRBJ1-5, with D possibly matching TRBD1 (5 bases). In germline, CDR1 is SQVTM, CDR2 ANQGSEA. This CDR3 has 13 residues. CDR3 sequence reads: CSVAGPGNQPQHF. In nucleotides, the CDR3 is TGCAGCGTCGCAGGGCCTGGCAATCAGCCCCAACATTTT.

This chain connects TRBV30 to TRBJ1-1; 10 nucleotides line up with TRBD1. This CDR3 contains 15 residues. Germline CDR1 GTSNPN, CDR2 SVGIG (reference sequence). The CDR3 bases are TGTGGTTTCAAAGACCGGGACAGGGGACACACTGAAGCTTTCTTT. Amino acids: CGFKDRDRGHTEAFF. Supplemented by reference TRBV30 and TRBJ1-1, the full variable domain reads SQTIHQWPATLVQPVGSPLSLECTVEGTSNPNLYWYRQAAGRGLQLLFYSVGIGQISSEVPQNLSASRPQDRQFILSSKKLLLSDSGFYLCGFKDRDRGHTEAFFGQGTRLTVV.

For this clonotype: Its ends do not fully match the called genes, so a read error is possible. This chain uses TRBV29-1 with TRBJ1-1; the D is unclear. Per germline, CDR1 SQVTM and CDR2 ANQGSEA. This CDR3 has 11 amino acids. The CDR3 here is CSVGENTEALF. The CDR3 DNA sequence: TGCAGCGTTGGCGAAAACACTGAAGCTCTCTTT.

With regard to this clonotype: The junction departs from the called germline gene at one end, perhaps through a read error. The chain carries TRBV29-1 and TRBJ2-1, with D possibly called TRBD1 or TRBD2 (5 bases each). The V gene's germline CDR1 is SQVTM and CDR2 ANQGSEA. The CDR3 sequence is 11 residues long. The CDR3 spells CGVNTRDLQFF. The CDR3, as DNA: TGCGGCGTTAACACCCGGGACCTCCAGTTCTTC.

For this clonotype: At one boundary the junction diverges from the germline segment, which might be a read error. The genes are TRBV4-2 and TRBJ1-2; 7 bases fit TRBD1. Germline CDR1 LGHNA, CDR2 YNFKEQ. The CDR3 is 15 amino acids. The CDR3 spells CVSSQGGAVSGGYTF. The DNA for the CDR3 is TGTGTCAGCAGCCAGGGGGGAGCCGTCAGCGGTGGCTACACCTTC.

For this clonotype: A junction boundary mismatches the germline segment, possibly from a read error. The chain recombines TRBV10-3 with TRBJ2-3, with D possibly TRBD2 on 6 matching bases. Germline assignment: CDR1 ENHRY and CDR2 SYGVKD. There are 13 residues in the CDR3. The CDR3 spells CANARGSTDTQYF. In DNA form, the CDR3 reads TGTGCCAATGCACGGGGGAGCACGGATACGCAGTATTTT.